These 18 T cell receptor beta chains came from one sample sequenced in a study of vaccination effects on CD4 cells after COVID-19. Their antigen targets remain unknown. Measured with immunoSEQ multiplex PCR; TCRdb has only the in-frame clones, and not every one. Among around 53,000 clones, 65% to 80% were seen once, and the ten largest hold around 5%. Following a roughly 9-day culture, CD4+ T cells were purified. The person was diagnosed with PCR-confirmed SARS-CoV-2 infection between March and December 2020. The participants, recipients of two vaccine doses, got either BNT162b2 or mRNA-1273. Material: CD4+ T cells from PBMCs cultured without peptide, obtained after COVID-19 vaccination. The source of these receptors is a human donor who had a prior SARS-CoV-2 infection.

A single count supports this clone. The chain carries TRBV10-1 and TRBJ2-3; D may match TRBD1 or TRBD2 (5 bases each). Deletions cut 6 bases from V and 5 bases from J, with 24 bases between. Germline CDR1 reads WNHNN; CDR2 reads SYGVQD (reference sequence). The CDR3 is 17 residues long. The CDR3 bases are TGCGCCAGCAGAAAAAGGAGGTTCGGGACCCGGGGAGATACGCAGTATTTT. Amino acids: CASRKRRFGTRGDTQYF.

This clone was seen only once. The gene calls are TRBV30 and TRBJ2-3; unclear D gene. CDR1 and CDR2 (germline): GTSNPN, SVGIG (reference sequence). The CDR3 is made up of 13 amino acids. Trimming took 7 bases from V and 2 from J, leaving 13 bases between them. The DNA for the CDR3 is TGTGCCTCGGATGGTAGTCACACAGATACGCAGTATTTT. Translated: CASDGSHTDTQYF.

The chain is built from TRBV3-1 (or the pseudogene TRBV3-2) and TRBJ2-7, with D unclear. The CDR3 is made up of 12 amino acids. Trimming removed 5 bases at V and 7 bases at J, with 12 bases between. Germline CDR1 reads LGHDT; CDR2 reads YNNKEL (reference sequence). CDR3 in DNA: TGTGCCAGCAGCTACCTCCTTAGGGAGCAGTACTTC. It codes for CASSYLLREQYF.

The chain uses TRBV6-5 and TRBJ1-3; tentative D call: TRBD1 (5 bases). V lost 6 bases and J lost 0, with 12 bases in between. The germline V gene encodes CDR1 MNHEY and CDR2 SVGAGI. CDR3 size: 15 residues. The CDR3 is CASRRDPSSGNTIYF. For the CDR3, the DNA is TGTGCCAGCAGGCGGGACCCCAGCTCTGGAAACACCATATATTTT.

This chain uses TRBV3-1 (or the pseudogene TRBV3-2) with TRBJ2-3, with TRBD2 matching over 7 bases. The germline V gene has CDR1 LGHDT and CDR2 YNNKEL (reference sequence). This CDR3 spans 16 amino acids. The V segment lost 8 bases and the J segment 0 bases; nucleotides outside the gene matches: 11. The CDR3 is CASRLLAGASTDTQYF. CDR3 DNA sequence: TGTGCCAGCCGCCTACTGGCGGGAGCTAGCACAGATACGCAGTATTTT.

This CDR3 is CASSLGAITGTDTQYF. The CDR3 DNA is TGTGCCAGCAGCTTAGGGGCAATCACGGGCACAGATACGCAGTATTTT. This rearrangement joins TRBV11-3 to TRBJ2-3; the D is unclear. V was pared by 1 base and J by 1 base, with 12 bases between. CDR3 size: 16 residues. Looked up from germline, CDR1 is SGHNT and CDR2 is YENEEA.

The chain's CDR3 is CASSQDVIRETQYF. The DNA for the CDR3 is TGTGCCAGCAGCCAAGATGTTATCAGGGAGACCCAGTACTTC. The chain links TRBV3-1 (or the pseudogene TRBV3-2) to TRBJ2-5; D gene uncertain. This CDR3 contains 14 residues. Trimming removed 0 bases at V and 5 bases at J, with 10 bases between. Germline V lookup: CDR1 LGHDT, CDR2 YNNKEL (reference sequence).

This sequence joins TRBV18 and TRBJ1-1; D is uncertain. V lost 3 bases to trimming and J lost 0 bases, with 8 bases between them. CDR3 size: 14 residues. Germline CDR1 KGHSH, CDR2 LQKENI. CDR3 sequence reads: CASSPPALNTEAFF. CDR3 coding DNA: TGTGCCAGCTCACCGCCAGCCTTGAACACTGAAGCTTTCTTT.

This clone has just a few counts. The chain employs TRBV9 and TRBJ2-1; D might be TRBD1 (6 bases). Germline V gene lookup returns CDR1 SGDLS and CDR2 YYNGEE. The CDR3 length is 15 residues. V lost 3 bases to trimming and J lost 4 bases, with 14 bases between them. Here the CDR3 reads CASSAYSQGYNEQFF. In nucleotides, the CDR3 is TGTGCCAGCAGCGCCTATTCACAGGGTTACAATGAGCAGTTCTTC.

This chain joins TRBV4-1 and TRBJ2-5, with 11 nucleotides matching TRBD2. After removal of 1 base from V and 2 bases from J, the junction contained 6 bases not matched to a gene. Per germline, CDR1 MGHRA and CDR2 YSYEKL. The length of the CDR3 is 17 residues. CDR3 loop: CASSQVAGGPMQETQYF. For the CDR3, the DNA is TGCGCCAGCAGCCAAGTAGCGGGGGGGCCGATGCAAGAGACCCAGTACTTC.

V is TRBV11-2 and J is TRBJ2-7, with a possible D match to TRBD1 (6 bases). CDR1 and CDR2 from the germline V gene are SGHAT and FQNNGV. The CDR3 is made up of 12 amino acids. The germline V and J ends were trimmed by 5 bases and 5 bases, with 10 bases remaining between them. The CDR3 DNA reads as TGTGCCAGCAGCGGAAACAGGGACGAGCAGTACTTC. As protein: CASSGNRDEQYF.

The V call is TRBV2, the J call TRBJ1-2, with TRBD1 matching over 7 bases. Trimming cost V 7 bases and J 1 base; bases outside gene matches: 12. The CDR3 runs 16 residues. Germline lookup yields CDR1 SNHLY and CDR2 FYNNEI. The CDR3 coding sequence is TGTGCCAGCATGTTTATCCGGGACAGAAATAACTATGGCTACACCTTC. As protein: CASMFIRDRNNYGYTF.

The rearrangement links TRBV5-1 to TRBJ1-4, with D possibly TRBD1 on 5 matching bases. CDR3 length: 14 amino acids. Germline V gene sequence: CDR1 SGHRS, CDR2 YFSETQ. V lost 0 bases and J 6 bases, leaving 9 bases between the germline ends. The DNA of the CDR3 is TGCGCCAGCAGCTTGGATACGGGGGATGAAAAACTGTTTTTT. Protein sequence: CASSLDTGDEKLFF.

This rearrangement joins TRBV5-1 to TRBJ1-2; weak D call: TRBD1 (5 bases). Trimming shortened V by 3 bases and J by 8 bases, and 14 bases separated the two germline ends. CDR1 SGHRS and CDR2 YFSETQ come from the germline V gene. This CDR3 contains 13 residues. The DNA for the CDR3 is TGCGCCAGCAGCTGGACCCAGGGTTCCGGCTACACCTTC. Translating gives CASSWTQGSGYTF.

This chain links TRBV3-1 (or the pseudogene TRBV3-2) with TRBJ1-3; D perhaps matches TRBD1 (6 bases). The CDR3 spans 17 residues. Trimming pared 0 bases from V and 2 bases from J, leaving 14 bases between. CDR1 is LGHDT and CDR2 is YNNKEL in the germline V gene (reference sequence). DNA of the CDR3: TGTGCCAGCAGCCAAGATCTCGGCAGGGGCCCTGGAAACACCATATATTTT. Protein product: CASSQDLGRGPGNTIYF.

This clone is a singleton in its sample. This chain links TRBV19 with TRBJ2-7, with TRBD1 identical over 9 bases. The CDR3 extends over 16 amino acids. CDR1 is LNHDA and CDR2 is SQIVND in the germline V gene (reference sequence). V lost 4 bases, J lost 6 bases, and 13 bases stayed unmatched. The CDR3 loop is CASSKEMGQGNGEQYF. The CDR3 DNA is TGTGCCAGTAGTAAAGAGATGGGACAGGGCAACGGCGAGCAGTACTTC.

The chain combines TRBV25-1 with TRBJ2-2, with 7 bases matching TRBD2. Trimming removed 3 bases from V and 3 bases from J; junction bases left unmatched: 7. The CDR3 loop spans 16 amino acids. CDR1 and CDR2 from the germline V gene are MGHDK and SYGVNS. The CDR3, as DNA: TGTGCCAGCAGTGATCCCCGGGACTATGACACCGGGGAGCTGTTTTTT. Translated, it gives CASSDPRDYDTGELFF.

The rearrangement joins TRBV23-1 to TRBJ2-7; TRBD2 agrees at 9 bases. TRBV23-1 is designated an ORF whose function remains uncertain. V gave up 0 bases and J gave up 4 bases; unmatched junction bases: 10. The CDR3 runs 17 residues. CDR3 loop: CASSQSYEGLAGYEQYF. The CDR3 coding sequence is TGCGCCAGCAGTCAATCGTACGAGGGGCTAGCGGGATACGAGCAGTACTTC.